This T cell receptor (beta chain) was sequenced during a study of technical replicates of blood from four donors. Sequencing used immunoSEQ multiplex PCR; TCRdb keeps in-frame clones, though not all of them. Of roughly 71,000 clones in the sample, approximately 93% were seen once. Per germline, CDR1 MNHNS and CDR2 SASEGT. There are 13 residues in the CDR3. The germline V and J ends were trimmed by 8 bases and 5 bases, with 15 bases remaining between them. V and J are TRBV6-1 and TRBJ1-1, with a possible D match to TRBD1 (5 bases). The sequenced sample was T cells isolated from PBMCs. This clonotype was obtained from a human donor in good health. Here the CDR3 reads CASSQGRDTEAFF. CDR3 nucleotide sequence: TGTGCCAGCTCGCAGGGTAGAGATACTGAAGCTTTCTTT.